The next 14 T cell receptor beta chains were all read from a single sample in a study of yellow fever vaccine responses in identical twins. TCRdb called the RT-PCR reads again in MiXCR, with one record for every CDR3 protein. The sample has tens of thousands of distinct CDR3 sequences, around four fifths seen once. The material was T cells from blood (PBMCs), unsorted or a sorted subset (not recorded which), obtained before or after yellow fever vaccination (not recorded which). These receptors were obtained from a woman aged 18-35 years who received the yellow fever vaccine.

The chain uses TRBV7-6 and TRBJ2-1; D is possibly TRBD2 (5 bases). V gave up 5 bases and J gave up 8 bases, with 13 bases separating them. Germline V gene lookup returns CDR1 SGHVS and CDR2 FNYEAQ. This CDR3 contains 13 residues. The CDR3 spells CASSPNGRHEQFF. The DNA for the CDR3 is TGTGCCAGCAGCCCCAATGGGAGACATGAGCAGTTCTTC. The entire variable domain, with the rest obtained from reference TRBV7-6 and TRBJ2-1, is as follows: GAGVSQSPRYKVTKRGQDVALRCDPISGHVSLYWYRQALGQGPEFLTYFNYEAQQDKSGLPNDRFSAERPEGSISTLTIQRTEQRDSAMYRCASSPNGRHEQFFGPGTRLTVL.

CDR3: CASSPPHYNEQFF. For the CDR3, the DNA is TGTGCCAGCAGCCCCCCCCATTACAATGAGCAGTTCTTC. The chain recombines TRBV14 with TRBJ2-1, with D unclear. Germline CDR1 and CDR2: SGHDN and FVKESK. CDR3 size: 13 residues. Trimming left V 4 bases short and J 4 bases short, with 8 bases between.

This clonotype was counted only a few times. The V gene is TRBV5-1, the J gene TRBJ2-3; TRBD2 matches 9 bases. V lost 3 bases, J lost 2 bases, and 7 bases stayed unmatched. Germline-derived CDR1 and CDR2 are SGHRS and YFSETQ. The CDR3 loop spans 16 amino acids. In DNA form, the CDR3 reads TGCGCCAGCAGCTCCCTAACGGGACTAGCCACAGATACGCAGTATTTT. It translates to CASSSLTGLATDTQYF.

This chain uses TRBV2 with TRBJ1-1; D is uncertain. Trimming cost V 4 bases and J 8 bases, with 5 bases left between them. This CDR3 has 10 amino acids. CDR1 and CDR2 (germline): SNHLY, FYNNEI. This chain's CDR3 is CASSGREAFF. The CDR3 DNA sequence: TGTGCCAGCAGTGGTCGGGAAGCTTTCTTT.

The chain has TRBV4-3 and TRBJ2-1; no clear D. This CDR3 is built from 12 residues. The V end was cut by 1 base, the J end by 8 bases, with 6 bases between. Germline CDR1 is LGHNA and CDR2 is YSLEER. CDR3 in DNA: TGCGCCAGCAGCCAAGTTAAGTATGAGCAGTTCTTC. It yields the protein CASSQVKYEQFF.

This clonotype has just a few counts. The chain uses TRBV2 and TRBJ1-2, with 7 bases lining up with TRBD1. The J segment lost 4 bases and the V segment lost 6 bases, leaving 8 bases of the junction unmatched. Germline V lookup: CDR1 SNHLY, CDR2 FYNNEI. The CDR3 length is 14 residues. CDR3 nucleotides: TGTGCCAGCAGCTGGGACAGAGACCGCTATGGCTACACCTTC. It codes for CASSWDRDRYGYTF.

The chain uses TRBV19 and TRBJ2-1, with D unresolved. Trimming stripped 6 bases from V and 5 bases from J, with 8 bases between. The germline gives CDR1 LNHDA, CDR2 SQIVND (reference sequence). CDR3 length: 12 residues. Here the CDR3 reads CASRKRDNEQFF. The CDR3 nucleotides are TGTGCCAGTAGGAAGCGAGACAATGAGCAGTTCTTC.

This clonotype was seen more than once but under ten times. The rearrangement joins TRBV5-4 to TRBJ1-1, with 8 bases identical to TRBD1. CDR1 SGHNT and CDR2 YYREEE come from the germline V gene (reference sequence). The junction had 6 bases not matched to a gene; V was cut back by 4 bases and J by 4 bases. The CDR3 sequence is 14 residues long. CDR3 loop: CASSAQGAGTEAFF. CDR3 nucleotide sequence: TGTGCCAGCAGCGCCCAGGGGGCTGGCACTGAAGCTTTCTTT.

The V call is TRBV4-1, the J call TRBJ2-7; 8 nucleotides agree with TRBD2. CDR1 and CDR2 from the germline V gene are MGHRA and YSYEKL. This CDR3 contains 15 residues. V shed 3 bases, J shed 2 bases, and the junction held 6 bases outside the gene matches. The chain's CDR3 is CASSQETSETYEQYF. CDR3 sequence (DNA): TGCGCCAGCAGCCAGGAGACTAGCGAAACCTACGAGCAGTACTTC.

This chain links TRBV2 with TRBJ2-3; 8 nucleotides line up with TRBD2. V trimming: 0 bases; J trimming: 6 bases; junction bases outside the gene matches: 5. Germline V gene sequence: CDR1 SNHLY, CDR2 FYNNEI. This CDR3 region has 15 residues. The CDR3 coding sequence is TGTGCCAGCAGTGAAGCAAGAGCGGGGGCGGATACGCAGTATTTT. The encoded protein is CASSEARAGADTQYF.

The V gene is TRBV20-1, the J gene TRBJ1-6, with D perhaps TRBD1 (6 bases). Per the germline V gene, CDR1 is DFQATT and CDR2 is SNEGSKA (reference sequence). With 6 bases removed from V and 10 bases from J, the gap between germline ends came to 19 bases. CDR3 length: 14 residues. This CDR3 reads CSAYRGQIRSPLHF. CDR3 coding DNA: TGCAGTGCCTACCGGGGGCAGATACGGTCACCCCTCCACTTT.

This chain connects TRBV3-1 to TRBJ2-7; D gene uncertain. Germline CDR1 is LGHDT and CDR2 is YNNKEL (reference sequence). The CDR3 totals 13 residues. Between the trimmed V and J ends, which lost 1 base and 0 bases, there was a span of 4 bases. The CDR3 is CASSQASSYEQYV. CDR3 nucleotide sequence: TGTGCCAGCAGCCAAGCCAGCTCCTACGAGCAGTACGTC.

The chain links TRBV2 to TRBJ2-1; the match to TRBD2 covers 14 bases. Germline V gene sequence: CDR1 SNHLY, CDR2 FYNNEI. Germline trimming cut 6 bases from V and 5 bases from J; bases unmatched to any gene: 3. This CDR3 is built from 15 residues. In nucleotides, the CDR3 is TGTGCCAGCAGCGGACTAGCGGGAGGACACAATGAGCAGTTCTTC. This gives the protein CASSGLAGGHNEQFF.

The chain couples TRBV12-3 or TRBV12-4 to TRBJ1-6; D is possibly TRBD1 (5 bases). The CDR3 contains 14 residues. With 4 bases removed from V and 7 bases from J, the gap between germline ends came to 11 bases. The CDR3 DNA reads TGTGCCAGCAGTTCACAGGAAACAAATTCACCCCTCCACTTT. Protein product: CASSSQETNSPLHF.